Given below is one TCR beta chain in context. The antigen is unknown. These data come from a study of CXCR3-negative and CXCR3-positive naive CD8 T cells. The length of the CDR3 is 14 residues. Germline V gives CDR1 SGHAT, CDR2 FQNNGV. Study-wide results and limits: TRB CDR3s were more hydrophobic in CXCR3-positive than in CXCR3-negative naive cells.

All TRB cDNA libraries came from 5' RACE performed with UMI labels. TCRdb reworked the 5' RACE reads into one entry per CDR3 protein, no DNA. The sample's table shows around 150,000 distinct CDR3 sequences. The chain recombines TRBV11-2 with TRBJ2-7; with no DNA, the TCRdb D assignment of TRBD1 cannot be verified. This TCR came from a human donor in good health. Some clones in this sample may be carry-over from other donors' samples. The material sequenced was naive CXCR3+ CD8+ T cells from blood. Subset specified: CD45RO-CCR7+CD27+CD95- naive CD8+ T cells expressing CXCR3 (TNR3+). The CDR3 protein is CASSPRGGDYEQYF.